This T cell receptor (beta chain) was observed in a study of OX40 agonist ivuxolimab in advanced cancers. The wider study: Patients were treated with ivuxolimab, an agonistic anti-OX40 (CD134) antibody.

Germline CDR1 reads LNHDA; CDR2 reads SQIVND (reference sequence). The CDR3 runs to 16 residues. Trimming cost V 2 bases and J 0 bases, with 8 bases left between them. A note on this clone: Its antigen is as yet unknown.

Points from the study as a whole: CD4+ and CD8+ blood T cells expanded clonally by week 6 at 0.1 to 3.0 mg/kg. Mean expanded clone counts were higher in CD8+ than CD4+ T cells.

Sequenced by immunoSEQ multiplex PCR; TCRdb stores in-frame clones only, minus some. The table lists tens of thousands of clones, 80% to 90% of them singletons. The V call is TRBV19, the J call TRBJ1-6, with D maybe TRBD1 (5 bases). The TCR sequence derives from an adult with an advanced solid tumor such as melanoma, head and neck, liver or kidney cancer. Sequencing used CD4+ or CD8+ T cells sorted from blood, obtained in a trial of the OX40 agonist ivuxolimab. CDR3 nucleotide sequence: TGTGCCAGTAGTATACGGCAGGGCTCCTATAATTCACCCCTCCACTTT. It codes for CASSIRQGSYNSPLHF.